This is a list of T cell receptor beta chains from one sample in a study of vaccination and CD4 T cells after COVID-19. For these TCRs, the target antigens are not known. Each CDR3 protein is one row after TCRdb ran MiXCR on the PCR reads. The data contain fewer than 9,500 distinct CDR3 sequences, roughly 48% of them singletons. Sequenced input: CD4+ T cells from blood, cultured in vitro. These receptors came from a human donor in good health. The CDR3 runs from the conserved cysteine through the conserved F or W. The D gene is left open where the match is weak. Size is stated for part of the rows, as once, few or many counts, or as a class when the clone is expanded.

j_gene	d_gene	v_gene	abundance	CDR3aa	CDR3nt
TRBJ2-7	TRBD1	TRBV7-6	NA	CASSSWDSSYEQYF	TGTGCCAGCAGCTCTTGGGACAGCTCCTACGAGCAGTACTTC
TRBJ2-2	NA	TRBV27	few	CASSAPTGTGELFF	TGTGCCAGCAGTGCTCCAACAGGGACCGGGGAGCTGTTTTTT
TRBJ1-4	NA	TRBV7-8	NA	CASSQILRGTNEKLFF	TGTGCCAGCAGTCAGATTTTGAGGGGGACTAATGAAAAACTGTTTTTT
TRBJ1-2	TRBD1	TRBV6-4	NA	CASRPTGGSGGYTF	TGTGCCAGCAGACCCACAGGGGGCAGTGGTGGCTACACCTTC
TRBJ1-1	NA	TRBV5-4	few	CASSSLPLSAEAFF	TGTGCCAGCAGCTCCCTCCCCCTAAGCGCTGAAGCTTTCTTT
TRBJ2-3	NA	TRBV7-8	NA	CASSFYGPTDTQYF	TGTGCCAGCAGCTTTTACGGTCCCACAGATACGCAGTATTTT
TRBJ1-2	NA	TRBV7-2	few	CASSFRGGPDGYTF	TGTGCCAGCAGCTTTAGGGGGGGCCCGGATGGCTACACCTTC
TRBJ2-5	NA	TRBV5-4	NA	CASSLAERLETQYF	TGTGCCAGCAGCTTGGCCGAGCGTTTAGAGACCCAGTACTTC
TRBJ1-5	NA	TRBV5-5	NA	CASSLAGGAGQPQHF	TGTGCCAGCAGCTTGGCCGGGGGGGCGGGGCAGCCCCAGCATTTT
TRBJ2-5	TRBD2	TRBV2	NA	CASNVAGSWTQYF	TGTGCCAGCAATGTAGCGGGGTCGTGGACCCAGTACTTC
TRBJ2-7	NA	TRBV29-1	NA	CSVEFRLNLYYEQYF	TGCAGCGTTGAGTTCAGACTGAACCTTTACTACGAGCAGTACTTC
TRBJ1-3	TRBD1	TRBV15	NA	CATSRPGQGNTIYF	TGTGCCACCAGCAGGCCGGGACAGGGAAACACCATATATTTT
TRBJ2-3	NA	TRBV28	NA	CASSLRVRSRSTDTQYF	TGTGCCAGCAGTTTAAGGGTACGGAGTCGAAGCACAGATACGCAGTATTTT
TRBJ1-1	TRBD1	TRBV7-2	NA	CASSREQGAEAFF	TGTGCCAGCAGCCGCGAACAGGGGGCTGAAGCTTTCTTT
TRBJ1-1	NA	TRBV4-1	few	CASSQEPRVGYTEAFF	TGCGCCAGCAGCCAAGAACCTAGGGTTGGGTACACTGAAGCTTTCTTT
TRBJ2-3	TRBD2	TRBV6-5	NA	CASSYSKLAGGPSDTQYF	TGTGCCAGCAGTTACTCGAAGTTGGCGGGGGGGCCGTCAGATACGCAGTATTTT
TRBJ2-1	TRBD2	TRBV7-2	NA	CASSRGLGLSEQFF	TGTGCCAGCAGCCGGGGACTAGGATTAAGTGAGCAGTTCTTC
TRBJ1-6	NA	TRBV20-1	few	CSARDRANSPLHF	TGCAGTGCTAGAGACAGGGCTAATTCACCCCTCCACTTT
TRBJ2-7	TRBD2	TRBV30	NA	CAWSGTSGKAFYEQYF	TGTGCCTGGAGTGGGACTAGCGGTAAGGCCTTCTACGAGCAGTACTTC
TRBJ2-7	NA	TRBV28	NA	CASTRPGAYEQYF	TGTGCCAGCACTAGACCCGGGGCCTACGAGCAGTACTTC
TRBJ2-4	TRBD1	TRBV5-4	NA	CASSWGQENIQYF	TGTGCCAGCAGCTGGGGACAGGAAAACATTCAGTACTTC
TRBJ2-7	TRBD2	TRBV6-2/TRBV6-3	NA	CASRNSGSYEQYF	TGTGCCAGCAGGAATAGCGGGAGCTACGAGCAGTACTTC
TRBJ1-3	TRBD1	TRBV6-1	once	CASSRRQGWDTIYF	TGTGCCAGCAGTAGACGACAGGGTTGGGACACCATATATTTT
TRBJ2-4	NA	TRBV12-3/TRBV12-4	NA	CASSLAGGAGIQYF	TGTGCCAGCAGTTTAGCTGGGGGGGCCGGCATTCAGTACTTC
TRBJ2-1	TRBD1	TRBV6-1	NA	CATNRDRGLGEQFF	TGTGCCACCAACCGGGACAGGGGGTTGGGTGAGCAGTTCTTC
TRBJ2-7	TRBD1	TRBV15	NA	CATSKDRGSYEQYF	TGTGCCACCAGCAAGGACAGGGGTTCCTACGAGCAGTACTTC
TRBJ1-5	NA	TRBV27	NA	CASRILGSNQPQHF	TGTGCCAGCAGGATTCTAGGAAGCAATCAGCCCCAGCATTTT
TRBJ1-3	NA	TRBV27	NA	CASSRGSGNTIYF	TGTGCCAGCAGTCGAGGGTCTGGAAACACCATATATTTT
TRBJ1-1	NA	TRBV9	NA	CASSVAGGGPNTEAFF	TGTGCCAGCAGCGTAGCTGGGGGGGGGCCAAACACTGAAGCTTTCTTT
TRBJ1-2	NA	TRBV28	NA	CASSFRTGRPPDYGYTF	TGTGCCAGCAGTTTCCGGACGGGGCGCCCCCCCGACTATGGCTACACCTTC